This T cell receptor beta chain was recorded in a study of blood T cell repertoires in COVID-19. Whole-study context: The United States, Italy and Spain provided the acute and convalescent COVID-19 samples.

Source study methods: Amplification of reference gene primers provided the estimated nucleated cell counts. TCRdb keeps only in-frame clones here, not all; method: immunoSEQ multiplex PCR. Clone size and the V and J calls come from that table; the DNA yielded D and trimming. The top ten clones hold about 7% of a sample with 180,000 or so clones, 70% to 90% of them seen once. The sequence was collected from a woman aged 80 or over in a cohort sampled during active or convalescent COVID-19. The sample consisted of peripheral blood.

In DNA form, the CDR3 reads TGTGCCAGCAACTCCCCCACAGATACGCAGTATTTT. Amino acid sequence: CASNSPTDTQYF. The gene calls are TRBV28 and TRBJ2-3; D is unclear. The CDR3 sequence is 12 residues long. The germline gives CDR1 MDHEN, CDR2 SYDVKM. With 7 bases removed from V and 2 bases from J, the gap between germline ends came to 7 bases.